One TCR beta chain is described in this entry. Its binding antigen is unknown. The input lacks base qualities; no much larger clone sits a single base away. These data are taken from a study of Tregs in tolerant kidney transplant recipients (dated by TCRdb to the late 2010s). For the wider study: Other Treg samples came from a 3-day mixed lymphocyte reaction with belatacept, some followed by an approximately five-day donor restimulation, before sorting recipient CD4+CD25+CD127- cells. Antibodies distinguished recipient from donor cells when sorting primary belatacept mixed lymphocyte reaction cultures. In a few healthy controls, several methods of expanding Tregs specific for an allogeneic donor were compared by TCRbeta repertoire sequencing. TCRbeta sequencing was used in the study to identify donor-specific regulatory T cells before combined kidney and bone marrow transplantation, and the identified cells were then tracked after transplant. Results the study describes overall, beyond this receptor: Because only a small number of patients were included, the study had limitations, and the results will need to be validated in larger populations as well as under other immunosuppression protocols. Expanding Tregs with activated donor B cells appeared to identify the most biologically relevant and donor-specific TCRbeta repertoire. Biological reproducibility was not directly addressed, though technical replication error appeared minimal.

Blood from healthy controls was obtained either from healthy volunteers or as purchased buffy coats. Healthy control blood was separated into PBMCs by Ficoll density gradient and cryopreserved, and patient PBMCs were collected both before and after transplant. Genomic DNA was extracted from sorted cells with the QIAGEN DNeasy Blood and Tissue Kit for TCRbeta CDR3 sequencing. High-throughput TCRbeta CDR3 sequencing, including PCR amplification with bias correction and internal controls, was performed commercially through immunoSEQ. The study's processing was this. Unique productive TCRbeta sequences were defined by CDR3 nucleotide sequence where primers matched, otherwise by CDR3 amino acid sequence with Vbeta and Jbeta genes. Donor-reactive sequences were defined as at least 5-fold expanded in CFSE-low cells versus unstimulated cells, with frequency of at least 0.01% in CFSE-low cells. Jensen-Shannon divergence calculated on the top 100 TCRbeta sequences ranked by frequency was used to measure repertoire divergence. For samples with multiple sequencing runs, sorting error was corrected in each run separately before the runs were combined. The table was pulled from immuneACCESS by TCRdb, which kept in-frame rearrangements only. Such tables lose some clones; where checked, under half of the loss comes from unresolved V genes, and the rest has no known cause. D and trimming come from the DNA, and the V and J calls and clone size come from that table. The sample table contains approximately 17,000 clones; only one count was recorded for approximately 60% of them. The top ten clonotypes cover roughly 3.2% of the sample.

Compared with germline, V lacks 5 bases and J lacks 4 bases; bases without a gene match: 11. Looking up the germline V gene yields CDR1 SGHTA and CDR2 FQGNSA. Including cysteine and phenylalanine, the CDR3 has 16 amino acids. The DNA shown is the 48-base CDR3, in frame from base 1. The chain links TRBV7-2 with TRBJ2-5; TRBD1 lines up with 9 middle nucleotides. The material sequenced was Tregs from blood cultured with allogeneic cells. The origin of this receptor is a human donor in good health. The base sequence is TGTGCCAGCAGCCAGACAAGGGGACAGGGCTCAGAGACCCAGTACTTC. The resulting protein is CASSQTRGQGSETQYF.